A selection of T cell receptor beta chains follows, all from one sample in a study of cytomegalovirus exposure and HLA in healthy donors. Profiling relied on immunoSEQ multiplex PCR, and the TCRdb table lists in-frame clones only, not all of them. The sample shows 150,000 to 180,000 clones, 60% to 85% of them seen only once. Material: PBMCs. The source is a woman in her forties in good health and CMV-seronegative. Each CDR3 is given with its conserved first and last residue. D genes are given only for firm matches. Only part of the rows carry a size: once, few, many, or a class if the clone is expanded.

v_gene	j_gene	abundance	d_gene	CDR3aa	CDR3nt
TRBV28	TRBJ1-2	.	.	CASSLAGYGYTF	TGTGCCAGCAGTTTGGCGGGGTATGGCTACACCTTC
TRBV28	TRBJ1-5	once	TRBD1	CATPGGPNQPQHF	TGTGCCACCCCAGGGGGTCCCAATCAGCCCCAGCATTTT
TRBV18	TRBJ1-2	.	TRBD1	CASSLSTGDGGYTF	TGTGCCAGCTCACTATCGACAGGGGACGGTGGCTACACCTTC
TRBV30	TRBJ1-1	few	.	CAWTLPGGAGTEAFF	TGTGCCTGGACCCTCCCTGGAGGGGCTGGGACTGAAGCTTTCTTT
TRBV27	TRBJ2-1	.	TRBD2	CASSLREAGGSNEQFF	TGTGCCAGCAGTTTAAGGGAAGCGGGAGGGTCCAATGAGCAGTTCTTC
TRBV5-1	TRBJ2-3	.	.	CASSLVPGSSTDTQYF	TGCGCCAGCAGCTTGGTCCCAGGTTCTAGCACAGATACGCAGTATTTT
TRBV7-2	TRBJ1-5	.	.	CASSYDMAGPQHF	TGTGCCAGCAGCTACGACATGGCAGGGCCCCAGCATTTT
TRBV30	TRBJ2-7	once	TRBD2	CAWSVWTSGRSSSYEQYF	TGTGCCTGGAGTGTTTGGACTAGCGGGAGGTCGAGCTCCTACGAGCAGTACTTC
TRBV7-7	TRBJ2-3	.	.	CASSQGRSTDTQYF	TGTGCTAGCAGCCAGGGGCGGAGCACAGATACGCAGTATTTT
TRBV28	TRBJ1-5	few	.	CASRSNNQPQHF	TGTGCCAGCAGATCTAATAATCAGCCCCAGCATTTT
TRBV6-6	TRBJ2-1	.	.	CASRVVAVTGNEQFF	TGTGCCAGCAGAGTGGTAGCGGTCACGGGCAATGAGCAGTTCTTC
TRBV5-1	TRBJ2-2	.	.	CASSSLANANTGELFF	TGCGCCAGCAGCTCCCTAGCGAACGCGAACACCGGGGAGCTGTTTTTT
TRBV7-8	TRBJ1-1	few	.	CASSSQGDTEAFF	TGTGCCAGCAGCTCACAGGGAGATACTGAAGCTTTCTTT
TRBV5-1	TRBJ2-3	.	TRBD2	CASTDTSGGPTDTQYF	TGCGCCAGCACCGATACTAGCGGGGGACCCACAGATACGCAGTATTTT
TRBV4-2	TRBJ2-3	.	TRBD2	CASSQSTSGTGTDTQYF	TGTGCCAGCAGCCAAAGTACAAGCGGGACCGGCACAGATACGCAGTATTTT
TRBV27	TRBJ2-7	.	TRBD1	CASSPQDRGYEQYF	TGTGCCAGCAGTCCCCAGGACAGGGGTTACGAGCAGTACTTC
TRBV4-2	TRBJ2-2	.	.	CASSPSTGTLNTGELFF	TGTGCCAGCAGCCCGTCTACCGGGACTTTGAACACCGGGGAGCTGTTTTTT
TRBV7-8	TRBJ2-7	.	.	CASSFRLATTFTTYEQYF	TGTGCCAGCAGCTTTCGGCTAGCGACGACATTCACAACCTACGAGCAGTACTTC
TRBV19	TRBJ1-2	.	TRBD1	CASSIGDRHTYGYTF	TGTGCCAGTAGTATAGGGGACAGGCACACCTATGGCTACACCTTC
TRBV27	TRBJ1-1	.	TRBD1	CASSNTGGRTEAFF	TGTGCCAGCAGCAACACAGGGGGGAGAACTGAAGCTTTCTTT
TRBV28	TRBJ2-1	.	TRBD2	CASSLLTSGVYISYNEQFF	TGTGCCAGCAGTTTATTAACTAGCGGGGTTTACATCTCCTACAATGAGCAGTTCTTC
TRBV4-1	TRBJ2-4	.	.	CASSQEGSRGNIQYF	TGCGCCAGCAGCCAAGAAGGCAGCAGAGGAAACATTCAGTACTTC
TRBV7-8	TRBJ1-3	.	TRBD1	CASGDRFSGNTIYF	TGTGCCAGCGGGGACAGGTTCTCTGGAAACACCATATATTTT
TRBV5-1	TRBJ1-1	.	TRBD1	CASSLASGGAHTEAFF	TGCGCCAGCAGCTTGGCCTCAGGGGGCGCTCACACTGAAGCTTTCTTT
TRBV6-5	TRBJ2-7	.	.	CASSYSSKLFYEQYF	TGTGCCAGCAGTTACTCGAGCAAACTCTTTTACGAGCAGTACTTC
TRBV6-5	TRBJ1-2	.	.	CASRIGALGLHGYTF	TGTGCCAGCAGGATCGGAGCGTTGGGACTCCATGGCTACACCTTC
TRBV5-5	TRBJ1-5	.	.	CASSFWDTNQPQHF	TGTGCCAGCAGCTTCTGGGACACCAATCAGCCCCAGCATTTT
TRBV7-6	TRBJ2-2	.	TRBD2	CASSLAILAGAPGELFF	TGTGCCAGCAGCTTAGCGATTCTAGCGGGAGCCCCCGGGGAGCTGTTTTTT
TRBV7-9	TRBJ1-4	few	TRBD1	CASSLRDRGLGEKLFF	TGTGCCAGCAGCCTCCGGGACAGGGGGCTTGGTGAAAAACTGTTTTTT
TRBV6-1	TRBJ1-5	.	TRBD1	CASSPSQGVQPQHF	TGTGCCAGCAGCCCGTCACAGGGGGTTCAGCCCCAGCATTTT
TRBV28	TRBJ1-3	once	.	CASNGPYSGNTIYF	TGTGCCAGCAACGGTCCGTACTCTGGAAACACCATATATTTT
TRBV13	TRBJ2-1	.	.	CASRRNQGTSSYNEQFF	TGTGCCAGCAGAAGGAATCAGGGGACCAGCTCCTACAATGAGCAGTTCTTC
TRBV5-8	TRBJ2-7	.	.	CASSSSDTSSYEQYF	TGTGCCAGCAGCTCTTCGGACACATCCTCCTACGAGCAGTACTTC
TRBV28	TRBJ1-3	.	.	CASSQGGSTIYF	TGTGCCAGTTCTCAGGGCGGGAGCACCATATATTTT
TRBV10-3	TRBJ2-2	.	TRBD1	CAISSGTGGHGELFF	TGTGCCATCAGTTCCGGGACAGGGGGCCACGGGGAGCTGTTTTTT
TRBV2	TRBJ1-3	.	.	CASREDIGNTIYF	TGTGCCAGCAGGGAGGATATAGGAAACACCATATATTTT
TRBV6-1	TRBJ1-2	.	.	CASSSAGLKYGYTF	TGTGCCAGCAGCTCCGCGGGACTCAAGTATGGCTACACCTTC
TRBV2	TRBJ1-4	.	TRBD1	CASSGNRGIPEKLFF	TGTGCCAGCAGTGGGAACAGGGGGATTCCTGAAAAACTGTTTTTT
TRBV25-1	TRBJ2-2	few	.	CASSERGRGNTGELFF	TGTGCCAGCAGTGAACGCGGCAGGGGGAACACCGGGGAGCTGTTTTTT
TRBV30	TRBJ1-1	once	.	CAWAQGITEAFF	TGTGCCTGGGCCCAGGGGATCACTGAAGCTTTCTTT
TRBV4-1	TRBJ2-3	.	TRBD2	CASTGAGASTVTDTQYF	TGCGCCAGCACGGGAGCGGGGGCCTCTACGGTAACAGATACGCAGTATTTT
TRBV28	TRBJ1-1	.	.	CASSSGTPNTEAFF	TGTGCCAGCAGTTCAGGGACACCGAACACTGAAGCTTTCTTT
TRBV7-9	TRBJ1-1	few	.	CASSSSAKREAFF	TGTGCCAGCAGTTCATCAGCGAAACGTGAAGCTTTCTTT
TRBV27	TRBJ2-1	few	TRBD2	CATLLAEQFF	TGTGCCACCCTACTAGCGGAGCAGTTCTTC
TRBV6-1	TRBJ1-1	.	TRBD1	CASAQGEVSDTEAFF	TGTGCCAGCGCACAGGGGGAAGTTTCGGACACTGAAGCTTTCTTT
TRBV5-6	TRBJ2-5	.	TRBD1	CASSGTGAGETQYF	TGTGCCAGCAGCGGGACAGGGGCAGGAGAGACCCAGTACTTC
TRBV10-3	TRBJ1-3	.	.	CAISEWGHTIYF	TGTGCCATCAGTGAGTGGGGCCACACCATATATTTT
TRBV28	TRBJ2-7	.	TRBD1	CASSKTGGSYEQYF	TGTGCCAGCAGTAAGACAGGGGGTTCGTACGAGCAGTACTTC
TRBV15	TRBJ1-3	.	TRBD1	CATSKDRGSGNTTYF	TGTGCCACCAGCAAGGACAGGGGATCTGGAAACACCACATATTTT